This T cell receptor beta chain was captured by sequencing in a study of T cell responses to AZD1222 COVID-19 vaccine. The study's findings and limits: Per reports, nearly half of all spike-specific TCRs target regions that are unmutated in variants. Two doses of AZD1222 preceded a rise in Spike-specific TCR breadth and depth. Donors were largely white British and mainly female; clonal diversity was possibly underestimated.

Using immunoSEQ multiplex PCR, the repertoire was profiled, and TCRdb retains in-frame clones only, with some absent. Of around 130,000 clones listed, 80% to 95% are singletons. Comments on this clone: What it binds is unknown.

Trimming took off 6 bases at V and 6 bases at J, with 14 bases between the two ends. Germline-derived CDR1 and CDR2 are SGHTA and FQGNSA. There are 14 residues in the CDR3. This clonotype was sampled from an adult who received the MenACWY meningococcal vaccine as a control. The chain employs TRBV7-2 and TRBJ1-4; D possibly corresponds to TRBD1 (6 bases). The sample here was peripheral blood, taken 28 days after the second dose of the MenACWY control vaccine. This chain's CDR3 is CASSLQGGDEKLFF. In DNA, the CDR3 is TGTGCCAGCAGTCTACAGGGAGGGGATGAAAAACTGTTTTTT.